The sequence of this T cell receptor (beta chain) was determined in a study of cytotoxic CD8 clonotypes in ibrutinib-treated CLL (TCRdb year 2021). Some background on the complete study: In this cohort, 15 patients were treatment-naive and some 10 were relapsed/refractory, while 17 to 18 had unmutated IGHV. Partial responses were observed in around 25 patients and complete responses in 2; after a median follow-up of 68 months, remission was maintained in 15 or so patients and progression was observed in some twelve. Response samples were obtained after a median of around eleven months of treatment, with a range of about 6 to 40 months. On average, each sample had approximately 260,000 productive templates and more than 75,000 productive rearrangements. Longitudinal samples were available for about 30% of the roughly 86 trial participants. Cryopreserved peripheral blood mononuclear cells were collected at three points: before therapy, at response, and at either sustained remission or disease progression.

The study at large found these results: Clonality rose at ibrutinib response, remained stable during sustained remission, and dropped back toward baseline at progression. Baseline clonality exceeded that of age-matched healthy donors and correlated strongly with circulating CD8+ T-cell counts. Public clonotypes were found to be uncommon and were observed to contract or remain stable during treatment; the increase in clonality was shown to reflect expansion of private clonotypes at ibrutinib response. Sampling times were not matched between patients in sustained remission and patients whose disease was progressing, and lymph node repertoires were not examined.

This clone was found once. What this receptor recognizes is not known. Per-nucleotide qualities are absent, and no much larger clonotype sits a single base away. Each clonotype received, on average, about 10x coverage in deep resolution sequencing performed on a MiSeq, where the target depth lay between 1 in 1 million and 1 in 200,000 T cells. The immunoSEQ hsTCRB Kit was used to generate the TCR beta libraries. The source study handled its data this way. ImmunoSEQ Data Assistant and ImmunoSEQ Analyzer were used for data analysis, and V, D and J genes were assigned according to IMGT definitions. Clonality, which ranges from 0 to 1, was calculated as one minus the normalized Shannon entropy of productive rearrangement frequencies. Only overrepresented clonotypes making up at least 0.05% of the repertoire of each patient were included in the public clonotype analysis. Around 12 age-matched healthy donor repertoires from immuneACCESS were used as controls for clonality. Not all clones reach the TCRdb copy of this immuneACCESS table, which keeps in-frame sequences only. Checked studies attribute under half of the gap to unresolved V genes and leave the rest unexplained. Clone size and V and J calls were adopted from that table, with D and trimming inferred from the DNA. The sample contains some 300,000 clones, almost 80% of them found a single time. The ten biggest clones cover over 5% of the sample.

For TCR beta library preparation, roughly 1.8 micrograms of genomic DNA was extracted from cryopreserved PBMCs. Longitudinal blood samples from CLL patients receiving ibrutinib monotherapy were subjected to high-throughput TCR beta sequencing. Patients were enrolled in a phase 2 open-label single-center ibrutinib monotherapy trial. CDR1 and CDR2 (SGHNT, YENEEA) derive from the germline V gene. V is reduced by 6 bases and J by 3 bases, leaving a spacing of 20 bases between them. Inclusive of the bounding cysteine and phenylalanine, the CDR3 is 16 residues long. Just CDR3 DNA is preserved here, 48 bases in frame from base 1.

The sequencing here drew on PBMCs, taken before ibrutinib treatment. The source is a human donor with chronic lymphocytic leukemia. Recombination connected TRBV11-3 to TRBJ1-1, and possibly TRBD1, on 6 matching bases. CDR3 protein: CASSLTPGQNYTEAFF. The DNA sequence reads TGTGCCAGCAGTTTAACCCCCGGACAGAATTACACTGAAGCTTTCTTT.